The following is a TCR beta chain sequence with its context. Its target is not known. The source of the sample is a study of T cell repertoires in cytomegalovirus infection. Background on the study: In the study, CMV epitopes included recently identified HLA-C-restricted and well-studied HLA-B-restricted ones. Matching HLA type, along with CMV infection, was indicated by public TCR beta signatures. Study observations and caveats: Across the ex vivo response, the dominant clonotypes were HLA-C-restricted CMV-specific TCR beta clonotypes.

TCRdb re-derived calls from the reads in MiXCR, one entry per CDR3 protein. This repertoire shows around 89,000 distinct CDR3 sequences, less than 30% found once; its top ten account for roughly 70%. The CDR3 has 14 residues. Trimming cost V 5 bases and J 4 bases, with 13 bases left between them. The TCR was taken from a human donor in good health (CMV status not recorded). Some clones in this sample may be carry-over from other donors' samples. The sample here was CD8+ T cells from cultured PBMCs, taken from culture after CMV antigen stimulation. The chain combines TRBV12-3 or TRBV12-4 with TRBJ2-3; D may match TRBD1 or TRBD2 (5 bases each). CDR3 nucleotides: TGTGCCAGCAGTCCTGGGACCCTCGCAGATACGCAGTATTTT. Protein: CASSPGTLADTQYF.